Listed here is a single T cell receptor beta chain. It lacks a known antigen. Base qualities are not at hand, and no much larger clone is one base apart. According to the study, the label for this sample's time point signals: baseline pretreatment blood. This specimen's treatment or condition label, interpreted: 15 Gy SBRT to primary tumor, nephrectomy 4 weeks later. To track tumor-enriched clonotypes, serial peripheral blood was sampled from radiation-treated patients at baseline and at 2 weeks and 4 weeks after SBRT. Renal cell carcinoma with clear cell pathology was present in all patients. Genomic DNA for TCR sequencing was prepared using the QIAamp DNA Blood Mini Kit (Qiagen). The analyses included only samples that passed all quality control checks. TCR beta libraries were generated from genomic DNA with the immunoSEQ kit, following the manufacturer's recommendations. To prepare the libraries, a first multiplex PCR with proprietary primers was run, followed by a second PCR that added unique barcodes, and a bead cleanup was done after each round. Each sample batch included a kit-provided positive control reaction and a negative control reaction. The final libraries underwent checking on an Agilent 4200 TapeStation D1000 ScreenTape, volumetric pooling, and quantification by qPCR. An Illumina NextSeq500 fitted with a MidOutput 150-cycle cartridge performed the sequencing, running 156 Read1 cycles and 15 Index1 cycles with the kit's custom primers. The pooled library was loaded at 1.0 pM, and approximately 20% PhiX control was spiked in. Per the source publication's procedure: Vendor-processed data were analyzed in R, with a clonotype defined as all T cells sharing the same CDR3 nucleotide sequence. In the clone abundance analyses, frequencies in each sample were normalized to that sample's 10,000 most abundant clones. Public T cell clones, averaging fewer than five per sample, were removed before analysis. An abundance difference of at least 32-fold between compartments was the criterion for calling clonotypes tumor-enriched or baseline blood-enriched. A beta-binomial differential abundance model was used to identify clonotypes that expanded or contracted between blood time points. Similarity between tumor and blood repertoires was quantified using the Baroni-Urbani and Buser coefficient, and groups were compared with two-tailed Wilcoxon tests in R. Held by TCRdb, this immuneACCESS table contains in-frame sequences only and omits some clones. Under half of the omission traces to an unresolved V gene where checked; the cause of the rest is unknown. That table is the source of V, J and clone size, and D and trimming were worked out from the DNA. Across this sample there are 120,000 to 150,000 clones, with approximately 82% seen only once. The ten top clones hold 20% to 25% of the sample.

The CDR3, from cysteine to phenylalanine, totals 12 residues. Just CDR3 DNA is preserved here, 36 bases in frame from base 1. The germline V gene encodes CDR1 MNHEY and CDR2 SVGAGI. V is pared back by 6 bases and J by 2 bases, with 6 bases lying between the germline termini. The sample belongs to a study of radiation and T cells in renal cell carcinoma (TCRdb year 2020). About the study as a whole: The samples were drawn from a clinical trial, where primary renal cell carcinomas were treated with 15 Gy of stereotactic body radiation therapy and then removed by nephrectomy 4 weeks afterward. In total, 50 to 55 samples underwent TCR beta sequencing: some 25 tumors plus 27 peripheral blood samples. Across all 53 samples, around 4,000,000 unique CDR3 nucleotide sequences, encoding 2,658,974 unique CDR3 amino acid sequences, were identified. Study-wide conclusions, independent of this receptor: Effects of radiation dose or scheduling on the TCR repertoire could not be addressed with the single-armed trial design. Top tumor clonotypes rose in blood from baseline to 2 weeks post-radiation, then contracted by 4 weeks, suggesting transient expansion of tumor-resident clones. Because pretreatment tumor biopsies were not available, the baseline intratumoral presence of clonotypes could not be determined. Blood repertoire dynamics were not followed beyond 4 weeks after treatment.

Sequencing was performed on blood, taken from a patient whose treatment included radiotherapy and nephrectomy. The chain uses TRBV6-5 and TRBJ2-3; no D gene can be assigned with confidence. This clonotype was sampled from a woman between 45 and 60 years old with renal cell carcinoma. The nucleotide sequence is TGTGCCAGCAGGGCTAACACAGATACGCAGTATTTT. The resulting protein is CASRANTDTQYF.